This is a list of T cell receptor beta chains from one sample in a study of T cell responses to AZD1222 COVID-19 vaccine. The table came from immunoSEQ multiplex PCR; TCRdb's copy has only in-frame clones and leaves some out. The sample comprises over 95,000 clones, 65% to 85% of which are singletons, and 14% rests with the top ten. The source was peripheral blood, collected 28 days after the second AZD1222 dose. These receptors all stem from an adult who received the AZD1222 COVID-19 vaccine. CDR3s include the opening cysteine and the closing phenylalanine or tryptophan. D genes are given only for firm matches. A clone size is listed for some rows: how often the clone was seen (once, few, many), or a class if it is expanded.

J	V	size	D	DNA	CDR3
TRBJ1-3	TRBV27	.	.	TGTGCCAGCAGTTCCCCCCGTGGGGACTCTGGAAACACCATATATTTT	CASSSPRGDSGNTIYF
TRBJ1-4	TRBV10-3	.	.	TGTGCCAGCCGGGAAACCGGAAAACTGTTTTTT	CASRETGKLFF
TRBJ2-3	TRBV7-3	.	.	TGTGCCAGCAGCTTAACACTATACAGCCTCGGGACTACGCAGTATTTT	CASSLTLYSLGTTQYF
TRBJ2-3	TRBV5-1	few	.	TGCGCCAGCAGCTCGATCGGACGCACAGATACGCAGTATTTT	CASSSIGRTDTQYF
TRBJ1-1	TRBV5-1	.	.	TGCGCCAGCAGCTTGGATACAGGGACCACTGAAGCTTTCTTT	CASSLDTGTTEAFF
TRBJ1-3	TRBV12-3/TRBV12-4	.	.	TGTGCCAGTATGGGGCCTGGAAACACCATATATTTT	CASMGPGNTIYF
TRBJ2-1	TRBV4-3	.	TRBD2	TGCGCCAGCAGCCAAGACCCAGGGTCGGGAGCGGGAGTTGCGGAGCAGTTCTTC	CASSQDPGSGAGVAEQFF
TRBJ2-7	TRBV11-2	.	.	TGTGCCAGCAGCTTATCGGGACTGGGGCTCGGGAAGTACTTC	CASSLSGLGLGKYF
TRBJ1-5	TRBV7-8	.	.	TGTGCCAGCAGCTTAGGGGGTAAGGCAGTGGGTCAGCCCCAGCATTTT	CASSLGGKAVGQPQHF
TRBJ2-2	TRBV5-1	.	.	TGCGCCAGCAGCTTGTCGGGCACCGGGGAGCTGTTTTTT	CASSLSGTGELFF
TRBJ2-1	TRBV19	.	.	TGTGCCAGTAGTAGGGGGGAACCTCAGGGTGAGCAGTTCTTC	CASSRGEPQGEQFF
TRBJ1-2	TRBV27	.	TRBD1	TGTGCCAGCAGTCGGGGGACAGTTAACTATGGCTACACCTTC	CASSRGTVNYGYTF
TRBJ1-1	TRBV6-6	once	.	TGTGCCAGCAGCCGAGGGACAAGGGTTGAAGCTTTCTTT	CASSRGTRVEAFF
TRBJ2-5	TRBV18	.	TRBD1	TGTGCCAGCTCAACGCGGACAGGGGCCCAAGAGACCCAGTACTTC	CASSTRTGAQETQYF
TRBJ2-5	TRBV6-5	.	.	TGTGCCAGCAGTCTTGTGGGACAAGAGACCCAGTACTTC	CASSLVGQETQYF
TRBJ2-7	TRBV5-1	.	TRBD2	TGCGCCAGCAGCCCCCGGCCGGTGGGGCTAGCGGGAGGAATCGAGCAGTACTTC	CASSPRPVGLAGGIEQYF
TRBJ2-7	TRBV11-2	once	.	TGTGCCAGCAGCTTAGACCAAAGGGGGGGCTACGAGCAGTACTTC	CASSLDQRGGYEQYF
TRBJ2-2	TRBV7-2	.	.	TGTGCCAGCAGCCCCCGAGGGGGGTTTACCGGGGAGCTGTTTTTT	CASSPRGGFTGELFF
TRBJ1-2	TRBV7-2	.	.	TGTGCCAGCAGCTTAGTTTATAGGACAGACGATGGCTACACCTTC	CASSLVYRTDDGYTF
TRBJ2-2	TRBV10-2	.	.	TGCGCCAGCCGAAACCCGGACAGGAACACCGGGGAGCTGTTTTTT	CASRNPDRNTGELFF
TRBJ2-1	TRBV7-7	.	.	TGTGCCAGCAGCTTAGACGGGGGCCGCTACAATGAGCAGTTCTTC	CASSLDGGRYNEQFF
TRBJ1-5	TRBV24-1	once	TRBD1	TGTGCCACCAGTGACTCAGGGGGGGCAGGTAGCAATCAGCCCCAGCATTTT	CATSDSGGAGSNQPQHF
TRBJ1-2	TRBV5-1	.	TRBD1	TGCGCCAGCAGCTTGGGGGACAGGGAAGGCTACACCTTC	CASSLGDREGYTF
TRBJ2-2	TRBV24-1	.	TRBD2	TGTGCCACCAGTGACCCCGGGGGGGAGAGGGCCGGGGAGCTGTTTTTT	CATSDPGGERAGELFF
TRBJ2-7	TRBV7-2	.	.	TGTGCCAGCAGCTCCCCCCTCTTGGACGAGCAGTACTTC	CASSSPLLDEQYF
TRBJ1-6	TRBV7-8	.	.	TGTGCCAGCAGCACTGAGACTGACTATAATTCACCCCTCCACTTT	CASSTETDYNSPLHF
TRBJ2-3	TRBV9	.	.	TGTGCCAGCAGCGTAGGGGCGGGGTTCACAGATACGCAGTATTTT	CASSVGAGFTDTQYF
TRBJ2-7	TRBV7-2	.	TRBD2	TGTGCCAGCAGCTCAGGGTGGCGGGGGTCCTACGAGCAGTACTTC	CASSSGWRGSYEQYF
TRBJ2-5	TRBV5-1	.	.	TGCGCCAGCAGCTGGGCCCCAGCCGAGACCCAGTACTTC	CASSWAPAETQYF
TRBJ1-2	TRBV5-1	.	.	TGCGCCAGCAGCTCGGACAGTCGAAAGGATGGCTACACCTTC	CASSSDSRKDGYTF
TRBJ2-5	TRBV24-1	.	.	TGTGCCACCAGTGATTCCAAAGACTGGAGAGGCGAGACCCAGTACTTC	CATSDSKDWRGETQYF
TRBJ2-7	TRBV7-8	.	TRBD2	TGTGCCAGCAGCCTTAGCGGGGGGGCCACCTACGAGCAGTACTTC	CASSLSGGATYEQYF
TRBJ2-2	TRBV11-3	once	.	TGTGCCAGCAGCTTAGGGAGGGGACGGACCGGGGAGCTGTTTTTT	CASSLGRGRTGELFF
TRBJ1-5	TRBV6-4	.	.	TGTGCCAGCAAAGGATCGTCGGTAGATAGTGATCAGCCCCAGCATTTT	CASKGSSVDSDQPQHF
TRBJ1-6	TRBV27	.	.	TGTGCCAGCAGGGACGGTTCTTTTAATTCACCCCTCCACTTT	CASRDGSFNSPLHF
TRBJ1-1	TRBV7-2	.	.	TGTGCCAGCAGCTTAACTAGGGAGGGCACTGAAGCTTTCTTT	CASSLTREGTEAFF
TRBJ1-5	TRBV4-3	.	.	TGCGCCAGCAGCCAAGGGTTCGGCAATCAGCCCCAGCATTTT	CASSQGFGNQPQHF
TRBJ2-1	TRBV24-1	few	.	TGTGCCACCGCGGGAAGTTATGGTGAGCAGTTCTTC	CATAGSYGEQFF
TRBJ1-6	TRBV5-3	.	.	TGTGCCAGAGGACCGAAGCGGGGAGGTTTATGTAATTCACCCCTCCACTTT	CARGPKRGGLCNSPLHF
TRBJ2-5	TRBV7-3	.	TRBD2	TGTGCCAGCAGCTTAGCGGGAGGGATAGAGACCCAGTACTTC	CASSLAGGIETQYF
TRBJ2-2	TRBV11-3	.	.	TGTGCCAGCAGCTTAGATCCTTCACCCGGGGAGCTGTTTTTT	CASSLDPSPGELFF
TRBJ1-2	TRBV6-4	.	TRBD1	TGTGCCAGCAGTGACTCAGGGGACAGCCTAAATGGCTACACCTTC	CASSDSGDSLNGYTF
TRBJ1-1	TRBV9	.	.	TGTGCCAGCAGCGTCGGGGGCTCGGACACTGAAGCTTTCTTT	CASSVGGSDTEAFF
TRBJ2-3	TRBV18	once	.	TGTGCCAGCTCATTGGTCGGAGATACGCAGTATTTT	CASSLVGDTQYF
TRBJ1-1	TRBV29-1	once	TRBD1	TGCAGCGTTGGCTGGGACAGGGGGAACACTGAAGCTTTCTTT	CSVGWDRGNTEAFF
TRBJ2-2	TRBV10-2	few	.	TGCGCCAGCAGTACCCTCGGAACCGGGGAGCTGTTTTTT	CASSTLGTGELFF
TRBJ1-4	TRBV7-9	.	.	TGTGCCAGCAGCCCGGGGGGGTTTACGGAAAAACTGTTTTTT	CASSPGGFTEKLFF
TRBJ1-4	TRBV9	.	TRBD1	TGTGCCAGCAGCGAACGCCGGGACAGGGATGAAAAACTGTTTTTT	CASSERRDRDEKLFF
TRBJ2-1	TRBV12-5	.	TRBD2	TGTGCTAGTGGTTTCCGGACTAGCGGCGATGAGCAGTTCTTC	CASGFRTSGDEQFF
TRBJ2-7	TRBV27	.	TRBD2	TGTGCCAGCAGTATAAGCGGGAGGGCCTTAAATTTCCACGAGCAGTACTTC	CASSISGRALNFHEQYF
TRBJ2-4	TRBV15	.	.	TGTGCCACCAGCAGAGATTTGGGGGACATTCAGTACTTC	CATSRDLGDIQYF
TRBJ2-3	TRBV11-3	.	.	TGTGCCAGCAGCGACAGCTCTACTAGCACAGATACGCAGTATTTT	CASSDSSTSTDTQYF
TRBJ2-7	TRBV19	few	TRBD2	TGTGCCAGTAGTATAGGGAGGACTAGCGCGAGCTCCTACGAGCAGTACTTC	CASSIGRTSASSYEQYF
TRBJ2-2	TRBV5-1	few	TRBD1	TGCGCCAGCAGCTTGGAGGGACAGGGGAACACCGGGGAGCTGTTTTTT	CASSLEGQGNTGELFF
TRBJ2-7	TRBV18	.	TRBD1	TGTGCCAGCTCCCCCGGGACAGGGATCTCCTACGAGCAGTACTTC	CASSPGTGISYEQYF
TRBJ2-5	TRBV5-1	.	.	TGCGCCAGCAGCTGGAGACCTGGGGCGGAGACCCAGTACTTC	CASSWRPGAETQYF
TRBJ2-6	TRBV2	.	TRBD1	TGTGCCAGCACCCCGGGACAGAGACCCTCTGGGGCCAACGTCCTGACTTTC	CASTPGQRPSGANVLTF
TRBJ1-5	TRBV6-5	.	.	TGTGCCAGCAATCGACAGGCAAATCAGCCCCAGCATTTT	CASNRQANQPQHF
TRBJ1-4	TRBV4-3	.	.	TGCGCCAGCAGCCAGGACCGGGGCAGAGGGAATGAAAAACTGTTTTTT	CASSQDRGRGNEKLFF
TRBJ2-1	TRBV15	.	TRBD2	TGTGCCACCAGCGGACGGACTAGCGGGATTCATGAGCAGTTCTTC	CATSGRTSGIHEQFF